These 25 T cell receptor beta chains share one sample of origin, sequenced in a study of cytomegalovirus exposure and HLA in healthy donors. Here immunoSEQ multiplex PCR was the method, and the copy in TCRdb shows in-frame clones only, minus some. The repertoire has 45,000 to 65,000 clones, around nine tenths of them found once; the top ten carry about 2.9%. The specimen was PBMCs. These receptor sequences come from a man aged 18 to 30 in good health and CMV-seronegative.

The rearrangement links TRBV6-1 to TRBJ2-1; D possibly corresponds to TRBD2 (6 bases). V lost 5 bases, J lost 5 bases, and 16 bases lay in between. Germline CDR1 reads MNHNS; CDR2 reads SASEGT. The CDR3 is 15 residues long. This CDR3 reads CASSFGTAPDNEQFF. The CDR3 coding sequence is TGTGCCAGCAGTTTCGGGACTGCCCCCGACAATGAGCAGTTCTTC.

The CDR3 region is CASSLYVRNTEAFF. The CDR3 nucleotides are TGTGCCAGCAGCTTATACGTTAGAAACACTGAAGCTTTCTTT. The chain has TRBV11-1 and TRBJ1-1; the D is unclear. CDR3 length: 14 amino acids. Germline values: CDR1 SGHAT, CDR2 FQDESV (reference sequence). Trimming removed 2 bases from V and 2 bases from J, with 9 bases in between.

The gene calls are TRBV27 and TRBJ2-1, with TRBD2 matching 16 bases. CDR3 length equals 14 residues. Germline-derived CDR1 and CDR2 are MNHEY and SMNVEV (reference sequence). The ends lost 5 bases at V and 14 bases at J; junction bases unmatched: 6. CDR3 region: CASSRGTSGRGEFF. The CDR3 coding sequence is TGTGCCAGCAGTAGAGGGACTAGCGGGAGGGGGGAGTTCTTC.

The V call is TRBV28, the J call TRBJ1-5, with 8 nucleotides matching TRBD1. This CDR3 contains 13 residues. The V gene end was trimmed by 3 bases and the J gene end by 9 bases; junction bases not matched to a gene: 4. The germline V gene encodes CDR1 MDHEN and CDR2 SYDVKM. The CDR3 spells CASSFRGRRPQHF. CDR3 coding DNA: TGTGCCAGCAGTTTCAGGGGGCGAAGGCCCCAGCATTTT.

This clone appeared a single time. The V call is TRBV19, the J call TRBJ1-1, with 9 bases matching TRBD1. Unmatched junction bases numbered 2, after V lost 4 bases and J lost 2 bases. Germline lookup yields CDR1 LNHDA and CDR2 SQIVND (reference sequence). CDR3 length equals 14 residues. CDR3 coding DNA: TGTGCCAGTAGTACGGGACAGGGCAACACTGAAGCTTTCTTT. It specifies CASSTGQGNTEAFF.

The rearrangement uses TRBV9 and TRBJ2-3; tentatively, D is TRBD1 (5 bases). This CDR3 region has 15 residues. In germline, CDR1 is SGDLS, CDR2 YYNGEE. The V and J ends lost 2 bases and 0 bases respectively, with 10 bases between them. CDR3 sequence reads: CASSVGLRSTDTQYF. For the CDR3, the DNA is TGTGCCAGCAGCGTGGGGCTAAGAAGCACAGATACGCAGTATTTT. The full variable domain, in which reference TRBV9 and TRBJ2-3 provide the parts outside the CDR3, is DSGVTQTPKHLITATGQRVTLRCSPRSGDLSVYWYQQSLDQGLQFLIQYYNGEERAKGNILERFSAQQFPDLHSELNLSSLELGDSALYFCASSVGLRSTDTQYFGPGTRLTVL.

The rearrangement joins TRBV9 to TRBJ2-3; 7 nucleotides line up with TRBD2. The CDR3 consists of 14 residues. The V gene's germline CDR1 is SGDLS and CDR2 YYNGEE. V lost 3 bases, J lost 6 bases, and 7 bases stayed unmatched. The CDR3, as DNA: TGTGCCAGCAGCGGCAGCGGGGCCAGTGATACGCAGTATTTT. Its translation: CASSGSGASDTQYF. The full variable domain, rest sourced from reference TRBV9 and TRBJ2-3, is DSGVTQTPKHLITATGQRVTLRCSPRSGDLSVYWYQQSLDQGLQFLIQYYNGEERAKGNILERFSAQQFPDLHSELNLSSLELGDSALYFCASSGSGASDTQYFGPGTRLTVL.

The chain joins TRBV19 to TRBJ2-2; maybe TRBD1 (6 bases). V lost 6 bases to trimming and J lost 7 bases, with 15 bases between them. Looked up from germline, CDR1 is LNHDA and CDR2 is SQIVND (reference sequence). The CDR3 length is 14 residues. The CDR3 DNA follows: TGTGCCAGTAGCACAGGGAAAAGTAGCGGGGAGCTGTTTTTT. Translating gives CASSTGKSSGELFF.

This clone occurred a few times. CDR3 amino acids: CASSLGQGYTEAFF. As DNA, the CDR3 is TGTGCCAGCAGCTTGGGCCAGGGGTACACTGAAGCTTTCTTT. This chain uses TRBV7-2 with TRBJ1-1; D is possibly TRBD1 (6 bases). This CDR3 has 14 amino acids. Trimming removed 3 bases at V and 3 bases at J, with 11 bases between. CDR1 SGHTA and CDR2 FQGNSA come from the germline V gene.

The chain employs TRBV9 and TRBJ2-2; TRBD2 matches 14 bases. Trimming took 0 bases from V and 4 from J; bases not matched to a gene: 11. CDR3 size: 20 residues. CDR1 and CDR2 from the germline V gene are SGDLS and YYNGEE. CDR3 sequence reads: CASSVGLAGGAGRGTGELFF. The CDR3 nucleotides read TGTGCCAGCAGCGTAGGACTAGCGGGAGGGGCTGGCCGGGGCACCGGGGAGCTGTTTTTT.

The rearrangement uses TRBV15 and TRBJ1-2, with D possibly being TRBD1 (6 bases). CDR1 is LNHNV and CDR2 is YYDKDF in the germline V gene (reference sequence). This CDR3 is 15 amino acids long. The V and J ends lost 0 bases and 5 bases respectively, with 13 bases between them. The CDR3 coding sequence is TGTGCCACCAGCAGAGAGGGCTCAGGGGTATATGGCTACACCTTC. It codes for CATSREGSGVYGYTF.

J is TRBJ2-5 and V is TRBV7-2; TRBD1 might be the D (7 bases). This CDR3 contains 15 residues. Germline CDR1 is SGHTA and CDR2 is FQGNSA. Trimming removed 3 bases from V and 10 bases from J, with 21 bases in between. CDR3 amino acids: CASSFRDSFFGGQYF. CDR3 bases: TGTGCCAGCAGCTTCCGGGACAGTTTCTTCGGGGGCCAGTACTTC.

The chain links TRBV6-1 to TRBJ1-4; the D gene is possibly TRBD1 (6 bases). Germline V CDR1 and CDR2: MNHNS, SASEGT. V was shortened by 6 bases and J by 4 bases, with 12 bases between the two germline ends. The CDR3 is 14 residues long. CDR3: CASRLQGVNEKLFF. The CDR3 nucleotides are TGTGCCAGCAGATTACAGGGAGTTAATGAAAAACTGTTTTTT.

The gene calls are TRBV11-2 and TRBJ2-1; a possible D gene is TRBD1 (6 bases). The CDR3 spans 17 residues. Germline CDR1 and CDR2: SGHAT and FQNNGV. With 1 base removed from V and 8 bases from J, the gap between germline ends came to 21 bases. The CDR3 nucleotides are TGTGCCAGCAGCTTAGGGGACATCTTTTCGAGTTTGGATGAGCAGTTCTTC. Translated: CASSLGDIFSSLDEQFF.

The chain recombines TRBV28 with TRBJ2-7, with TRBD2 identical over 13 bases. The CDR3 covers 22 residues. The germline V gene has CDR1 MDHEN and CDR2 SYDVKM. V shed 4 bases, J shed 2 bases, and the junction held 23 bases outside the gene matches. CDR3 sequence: CASSSLIETRTSGSTGTYEQYF. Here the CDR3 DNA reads TGTGCCAGCAGTTCCCTGATCGAAACCCGGACTAGCGGGAGTACCGGGACCTACGAGCAGTACTTC.

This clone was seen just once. As DNA, the CDR3 is TGTGCCAGCAGCCTGCCCAAACGGGGGACTGAAGCTTTCTTT. Amino acid sequence: CASSLPKRGTEAFF. The gene calls are TRBV7-2 and TRBJ1-1; tentative D call: TRBD1 (5 bases). Trimming stripped 5 bases from V and 5 bases from J, with 15 bases between. The CDR3 runs 14 residues. Per the germline V gene, CDR1 is SGHTA and CDR2 is FQGNSA.

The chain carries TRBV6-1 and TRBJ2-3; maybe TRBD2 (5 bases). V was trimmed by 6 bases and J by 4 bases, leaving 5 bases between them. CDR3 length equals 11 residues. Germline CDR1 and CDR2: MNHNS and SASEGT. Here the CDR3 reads CASRDSDTQYF. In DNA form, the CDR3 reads TGTGCCAGCAGGGACTCAGATACGCAGTATTTT.

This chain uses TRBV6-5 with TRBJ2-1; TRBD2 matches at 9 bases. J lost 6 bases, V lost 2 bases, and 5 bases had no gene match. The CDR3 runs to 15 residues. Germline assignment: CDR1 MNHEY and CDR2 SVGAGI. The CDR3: CASSYRGRAVNEQFF. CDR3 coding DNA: TGTGCCAGCAGTTACCGCGGGAGGGCCGTCAATGAGCAGTTCTTC.

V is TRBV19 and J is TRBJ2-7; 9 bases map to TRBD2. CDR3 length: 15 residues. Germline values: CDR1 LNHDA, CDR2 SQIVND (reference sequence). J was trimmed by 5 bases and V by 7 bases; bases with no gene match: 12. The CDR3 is CASKSLAGNSDEQYF. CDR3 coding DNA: TGTGCCAGTAAGAGCCTAGCGGGAAACTCTGACGAGCAGTACTTC.

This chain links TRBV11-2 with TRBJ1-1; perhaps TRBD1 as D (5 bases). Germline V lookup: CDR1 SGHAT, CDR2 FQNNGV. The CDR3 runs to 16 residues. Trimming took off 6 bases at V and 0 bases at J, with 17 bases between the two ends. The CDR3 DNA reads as TGTGCCAGCAGTATCGTCGGGGGAAAGATGAACACTGAAGCTTTCTTT. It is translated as CASSIVGGKMNTEAFF. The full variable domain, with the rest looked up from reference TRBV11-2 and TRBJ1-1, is EAGVAQSPRYKIIEKRQSVAFWCNPISGHATLYWYQQILGQGPKLLIQFQNNGVVDDSQLPKDRFSAERLKGVDSTLKIQPAKLEDSAVYLCASSIVGGKMNTEAFFGQGTRLTVV.

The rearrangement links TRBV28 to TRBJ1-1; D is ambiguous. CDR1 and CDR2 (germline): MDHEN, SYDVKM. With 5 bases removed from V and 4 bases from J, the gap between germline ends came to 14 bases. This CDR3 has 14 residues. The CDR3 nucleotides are TGTGCCAGCAGTCAAACGTTGGTTAGCACTGAAGCTTTCTTT. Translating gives CASSQTLVSTEAFF.

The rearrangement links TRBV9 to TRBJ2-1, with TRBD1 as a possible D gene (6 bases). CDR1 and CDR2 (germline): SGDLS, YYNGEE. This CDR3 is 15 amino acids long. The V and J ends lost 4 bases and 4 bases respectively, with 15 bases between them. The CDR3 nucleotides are TGTGCCAGCAGCCCGACAGGCTCGCCGTACAATGAGCAGTTCTTC. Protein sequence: CASSPTGSPYNEQFF.

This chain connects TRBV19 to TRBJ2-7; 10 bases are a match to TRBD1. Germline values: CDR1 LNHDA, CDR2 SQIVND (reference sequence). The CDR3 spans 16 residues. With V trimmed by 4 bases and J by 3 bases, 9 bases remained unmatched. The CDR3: CASSTMETGGFYEQYF. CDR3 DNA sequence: TGTGCCAGTAGTACTATGGAGACAGGGGGCTTCTACGAGCAGTACTTC.

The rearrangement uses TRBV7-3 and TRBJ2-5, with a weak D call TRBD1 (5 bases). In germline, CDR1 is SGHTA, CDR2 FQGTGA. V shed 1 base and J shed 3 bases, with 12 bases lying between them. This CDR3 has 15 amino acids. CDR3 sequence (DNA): TGTGCCAGCAGCTTAATATTCGGCAGGGAAGAGACCCAGTACTTC. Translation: CASSLIFGREETQYF.

CDR3 residues: CASSLEGGVQYF. CDR3 DNA sequence: TGTGCCAGCAGCTTAGAAGGGGGTGTGCAGTACTTC. This chain links TRBV7-9 with TRBJ2-7; perhaps TRBD1 as D (6 bases). Trimming pared 1 base from V and 9 bases from J, leaving 10 bases between. Germline assignment: CDR1 SEHNR and CDR2 FQNEAQ (reference sequence). This CDR3 is built from 12 residues. Combining the CDR3 with reference TRBV7-9 and TRBJ2-7 gives the whole variable domain DTGVSQNPRHKITKRGQNVTFRCDPISEHNRLYWYRQTLGQGPEFLTYFQNEAQLEKSRLLSDRFSAERPKGSFSTLEIQRTEQGDSAMYLCASSLEGGVQYFGPGTRLTVT.